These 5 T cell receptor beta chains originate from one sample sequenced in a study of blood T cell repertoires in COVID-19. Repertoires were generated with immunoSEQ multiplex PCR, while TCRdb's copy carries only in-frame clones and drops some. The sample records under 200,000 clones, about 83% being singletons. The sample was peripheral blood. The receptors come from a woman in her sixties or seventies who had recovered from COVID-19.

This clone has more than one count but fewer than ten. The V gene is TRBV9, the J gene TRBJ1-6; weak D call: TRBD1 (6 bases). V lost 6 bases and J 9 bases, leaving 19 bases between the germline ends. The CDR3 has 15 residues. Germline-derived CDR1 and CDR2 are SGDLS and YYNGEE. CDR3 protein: CASTPGWGLGSPLHF. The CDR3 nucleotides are TGTGCCAGCACCCCGGGGTGGGGGCTCGGTTCACCCCTCCACTTT. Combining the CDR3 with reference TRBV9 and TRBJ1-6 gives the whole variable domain DSGVTQTPKHLITATGQRVTLRCSPRSGDLSVYWYQQSLDQGLQFLIQYYNGEERAKGNILERFSAQQFPDLHSELNLSSLELGDSALYFCASTPGWGLGSPLHFGNGTRLTVT.

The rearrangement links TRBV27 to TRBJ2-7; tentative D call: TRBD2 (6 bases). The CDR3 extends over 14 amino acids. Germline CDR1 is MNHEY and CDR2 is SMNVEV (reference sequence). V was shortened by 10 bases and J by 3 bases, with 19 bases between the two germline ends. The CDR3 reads CAIVGQGGDYEQYF. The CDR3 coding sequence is TGTGCCATCGTGGGGCAGGGAGGCGACTACGAGCAGTACTTC.

The CDR3 region has the DNA TGCGCCAGCGGCACAGGCGGGGGCACTGAAGCTTTCTTT. This encodes CASGTGGGTEAFF. V is TRBV10-2 and J is TRBJ1-1, with a possible D match to TRBD1 (5 bases). V was cut by 8 bases and J by 4 bases, with 14 bases left in between. CDR1 and CDR2 from the germline V gene are WSHSY and SAAADI. The CDR3 extends over 13 amino acids.

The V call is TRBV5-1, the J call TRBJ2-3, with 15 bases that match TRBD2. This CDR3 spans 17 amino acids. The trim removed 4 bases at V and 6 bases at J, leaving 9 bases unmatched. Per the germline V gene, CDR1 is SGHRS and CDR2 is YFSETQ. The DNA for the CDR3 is TGCGCCAGCAGCCCGGGACTAGCGGGGGGCCCCGGGGATACGCAGTATTTT. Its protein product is CASSPGLAGGPGDTQYF.

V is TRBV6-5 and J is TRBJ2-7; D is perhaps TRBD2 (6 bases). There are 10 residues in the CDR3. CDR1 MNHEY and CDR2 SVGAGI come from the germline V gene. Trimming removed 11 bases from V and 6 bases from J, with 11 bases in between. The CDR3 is CAVLGGEQYF. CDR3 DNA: TGTGCCGTTTTGGGGGGCGAGCAGTACTTC.